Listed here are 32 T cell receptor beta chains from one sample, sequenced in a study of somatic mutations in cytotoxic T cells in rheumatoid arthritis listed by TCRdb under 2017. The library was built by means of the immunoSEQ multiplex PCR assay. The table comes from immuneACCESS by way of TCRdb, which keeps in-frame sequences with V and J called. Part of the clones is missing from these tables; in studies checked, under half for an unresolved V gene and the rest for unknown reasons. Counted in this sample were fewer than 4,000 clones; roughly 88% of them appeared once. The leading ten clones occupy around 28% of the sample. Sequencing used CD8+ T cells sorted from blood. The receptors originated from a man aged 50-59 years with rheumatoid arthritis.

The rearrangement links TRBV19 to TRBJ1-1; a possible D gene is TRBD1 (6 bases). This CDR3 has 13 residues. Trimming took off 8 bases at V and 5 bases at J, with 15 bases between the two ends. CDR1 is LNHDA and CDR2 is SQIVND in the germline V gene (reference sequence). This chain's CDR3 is CASSSGVGTEAFF. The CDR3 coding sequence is TGTGCCAGTTCTTCAGGGGTTGGGACTGAAGCTTTCTTT.

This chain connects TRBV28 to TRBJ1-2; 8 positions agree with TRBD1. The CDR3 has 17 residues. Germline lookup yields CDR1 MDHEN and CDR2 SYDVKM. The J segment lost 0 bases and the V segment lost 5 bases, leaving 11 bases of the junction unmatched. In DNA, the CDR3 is TGTGCCAGCAGTCGACTCACTGGGGGACAGGCTAACTATGGCTACACCTTC. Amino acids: CASSRLTGGQANYGYTF.

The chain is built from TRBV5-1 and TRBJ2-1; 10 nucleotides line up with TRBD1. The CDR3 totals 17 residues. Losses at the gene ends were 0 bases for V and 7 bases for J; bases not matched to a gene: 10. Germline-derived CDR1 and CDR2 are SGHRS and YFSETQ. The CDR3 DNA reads TGCGCCAGCAGCTTGGTTGGGACAGGGGACCCTTTGAATGAGCAGTTCTTC. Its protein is CASSLVGTGDPLNEQFF.

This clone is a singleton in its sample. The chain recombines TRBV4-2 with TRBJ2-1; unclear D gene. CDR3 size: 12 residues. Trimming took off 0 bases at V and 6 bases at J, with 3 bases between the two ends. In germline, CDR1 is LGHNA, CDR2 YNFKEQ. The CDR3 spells CASSQDGNEQFF. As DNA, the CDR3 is TGTGCCAGCAGCCAAGACGGCAATGAGCAGTTCTTC.

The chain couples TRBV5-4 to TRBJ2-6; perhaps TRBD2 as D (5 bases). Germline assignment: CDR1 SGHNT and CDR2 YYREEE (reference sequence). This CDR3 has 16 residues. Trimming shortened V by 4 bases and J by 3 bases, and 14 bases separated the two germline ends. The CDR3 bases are TGTGCCAGCAGCCGAGACCCAACTAGTGGGGCCAACGTCCTGACTTTC. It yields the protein CASSRDPTSGANVLTF.

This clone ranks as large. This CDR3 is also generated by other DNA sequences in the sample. The CDR3 region is CASSVRTGELFF. Written as DNA, the CDR3 is TGTGCCAGCAGCGTTCGTACCGGGGAGCTGTTTTTT. The chain joins TRBV9 to TRBJ2-2; D gene unclear. Trimming removed 2 bases from V and 5 bases from J, with 4 bases in between. This CDR3 is built from 12 residues. The V gene's germline CDR1 is SGDLS and CDR2 YYNGEE.

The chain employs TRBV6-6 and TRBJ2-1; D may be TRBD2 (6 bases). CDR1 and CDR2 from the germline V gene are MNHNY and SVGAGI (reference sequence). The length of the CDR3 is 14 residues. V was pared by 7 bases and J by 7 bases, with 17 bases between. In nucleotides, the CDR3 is TGTGCCAGCACCGGGGGAAGTTTGGGTAATGAGCAGTTCTTC. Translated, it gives CASTGGSLGNEQFF.

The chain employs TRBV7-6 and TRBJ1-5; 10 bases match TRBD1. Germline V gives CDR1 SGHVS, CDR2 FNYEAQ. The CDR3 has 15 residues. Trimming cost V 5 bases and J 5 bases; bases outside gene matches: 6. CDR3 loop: CASSPGDRGDQPQHF. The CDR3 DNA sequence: TGTGCCAGCAGCCCCGGGGACAGGGGAGATCAGCCCCAGCATTTT.

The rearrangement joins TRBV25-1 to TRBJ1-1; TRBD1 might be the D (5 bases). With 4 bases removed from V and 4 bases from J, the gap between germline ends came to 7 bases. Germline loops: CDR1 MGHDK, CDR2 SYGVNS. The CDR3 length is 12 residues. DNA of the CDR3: TGTGCCAGCAGTGGCGGGGCCACTGAAGCTTTCTTT. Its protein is CASSGGATEAFF. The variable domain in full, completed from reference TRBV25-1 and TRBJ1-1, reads EADIYQTPRYLVIGTGKKITLECSQTMGHDKMYWYQQDPGMELHLIHYSYGVNSTEKGDLSSESTVSRIRTEHFPLTLESARPSHTSQYLCASSGGATEAFFGQGTRLTVV.

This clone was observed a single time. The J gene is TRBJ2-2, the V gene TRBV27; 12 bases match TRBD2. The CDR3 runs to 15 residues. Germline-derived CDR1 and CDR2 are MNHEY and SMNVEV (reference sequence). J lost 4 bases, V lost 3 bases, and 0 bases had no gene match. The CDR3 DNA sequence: TGTGCCAGCAGTTTGGGACTAGCGGGCACCGGGGAGCTGTTTTTT. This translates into CASSLGLAGTGELFF.

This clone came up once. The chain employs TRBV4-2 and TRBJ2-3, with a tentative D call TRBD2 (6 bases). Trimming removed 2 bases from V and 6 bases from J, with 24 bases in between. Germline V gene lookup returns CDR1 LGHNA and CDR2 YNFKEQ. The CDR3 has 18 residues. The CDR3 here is CASSQSPSVATDWDTQYF. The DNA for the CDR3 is TGTGCCAGCAGCCAATCTCCTAGCGTGGCGACCGACTGGGATACGCAGTATTTT.

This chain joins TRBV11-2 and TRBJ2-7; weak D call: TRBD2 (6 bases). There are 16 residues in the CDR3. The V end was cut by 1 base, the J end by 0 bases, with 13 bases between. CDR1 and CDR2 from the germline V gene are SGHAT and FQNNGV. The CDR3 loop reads CASSLVMAGTSYEQYF. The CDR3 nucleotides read TGTGCCAGCAGCTTAGTAATGGCGGGGACCTCCTACGAGCAGTACTTC.

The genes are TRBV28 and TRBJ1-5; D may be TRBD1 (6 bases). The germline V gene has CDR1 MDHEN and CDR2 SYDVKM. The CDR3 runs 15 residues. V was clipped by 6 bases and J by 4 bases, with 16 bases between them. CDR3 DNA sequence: TGTGCCAGCAGCCGCATTCGTCAGGGGAATCAGCCCCAGCATTTT. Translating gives CASSRIRQGNQPQHF.

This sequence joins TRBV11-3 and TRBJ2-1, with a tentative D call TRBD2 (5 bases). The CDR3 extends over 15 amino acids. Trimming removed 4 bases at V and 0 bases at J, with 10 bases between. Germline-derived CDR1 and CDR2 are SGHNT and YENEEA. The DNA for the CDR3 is TGTGCCAGCAGCTCCGGACTGAGCTCCTACAATGAGCAGTTCTTC. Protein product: CASSSGLSSYNEQFF.

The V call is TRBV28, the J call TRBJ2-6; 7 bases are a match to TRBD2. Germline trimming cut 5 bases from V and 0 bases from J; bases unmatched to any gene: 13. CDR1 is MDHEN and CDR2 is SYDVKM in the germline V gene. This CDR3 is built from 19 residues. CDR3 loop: CASSPWQREGLSGANVLTF. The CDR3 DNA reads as TGTGCCAGCAGTCCTTGGCAAAGGGAGGGACTCTCTGGGGCCAACGTCCTGACTTTC. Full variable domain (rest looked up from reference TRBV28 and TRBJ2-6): DVKVTQSSRYLVKRTGEKVFLECVQDMDHENMFWYRQDPGLGLRLIYFSYDVKMKEKGDIPEGYSVSREKKERFSLILESASTNQTSMYLCASSPWQREGLSGANVLTFGAGSRLTVL.

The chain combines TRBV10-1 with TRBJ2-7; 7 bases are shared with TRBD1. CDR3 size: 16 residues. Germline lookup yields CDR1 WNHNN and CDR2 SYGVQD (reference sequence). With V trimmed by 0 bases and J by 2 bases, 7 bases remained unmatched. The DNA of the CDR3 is TGCGCCAGCAGTGAGTCAATTCTAGGGACAGCCTACGAGCAGTACTTC. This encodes CASSESILGTAYEQYF.

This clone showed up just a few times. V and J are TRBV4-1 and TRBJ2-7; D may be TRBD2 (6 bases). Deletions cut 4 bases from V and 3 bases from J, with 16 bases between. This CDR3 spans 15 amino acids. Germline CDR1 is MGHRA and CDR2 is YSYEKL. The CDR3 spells CASSPTASALYEQYF. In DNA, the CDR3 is TGCGCCAGCAGCCCAACCGCTAGCGCACTCTACGAGCAGTACTTC.

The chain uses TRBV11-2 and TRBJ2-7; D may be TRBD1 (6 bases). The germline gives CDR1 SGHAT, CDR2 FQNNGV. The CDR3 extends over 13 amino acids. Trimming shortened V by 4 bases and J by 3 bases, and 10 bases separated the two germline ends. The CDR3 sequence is CASSSSDSYEQYF. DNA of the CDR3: TGTGCCAGCAGCTCCTCGGACAGCTACGAGCAGTACTTC.

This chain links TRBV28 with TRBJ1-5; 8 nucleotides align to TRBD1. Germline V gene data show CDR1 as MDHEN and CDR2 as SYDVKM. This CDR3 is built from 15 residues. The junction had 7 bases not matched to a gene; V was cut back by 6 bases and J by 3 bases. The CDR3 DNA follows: TGTGCCAGCAGACGACAGGGGCCCCTCAATCAGCCCCAGCATTTT. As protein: CASRRQGPLNQPQHF.

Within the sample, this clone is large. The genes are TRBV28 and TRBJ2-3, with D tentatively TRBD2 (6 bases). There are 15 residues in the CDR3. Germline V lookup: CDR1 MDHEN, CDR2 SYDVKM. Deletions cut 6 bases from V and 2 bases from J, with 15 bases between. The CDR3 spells CASSSRGTYTDTQYF. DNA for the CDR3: TGTGCCAGCAGCTCTCGCGGGACTTACACAGATACGCAGTATTTT.

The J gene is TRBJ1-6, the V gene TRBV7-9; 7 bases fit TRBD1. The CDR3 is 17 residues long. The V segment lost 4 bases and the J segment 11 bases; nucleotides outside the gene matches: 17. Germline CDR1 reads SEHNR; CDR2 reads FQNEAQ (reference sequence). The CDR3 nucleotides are TGTGCCAGCAGCTCCCACGACAGGGTCGGGGTTGGGGCACCCCTCCACTTT. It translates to CASSSHDRVGVGAPLHF.

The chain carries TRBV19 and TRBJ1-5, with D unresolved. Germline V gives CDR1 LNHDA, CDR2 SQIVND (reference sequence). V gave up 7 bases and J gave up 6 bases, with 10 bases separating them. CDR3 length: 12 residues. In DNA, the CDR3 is TGTGCCAGTAATTTAGGGAGTCAGCCCCAGCATTTT. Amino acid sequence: CASNLGSQPQHF.

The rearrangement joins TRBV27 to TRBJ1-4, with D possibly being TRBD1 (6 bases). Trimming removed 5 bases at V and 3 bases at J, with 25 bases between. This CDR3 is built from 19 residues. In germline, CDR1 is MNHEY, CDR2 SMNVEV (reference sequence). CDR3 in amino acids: CASSPRSQGLVQANEKLFF. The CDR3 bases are TGTGCCAGCAGTCCGAGATCACAGGGTCTTGTTCAGGCTAATGAAAAACTGTTTTTT.

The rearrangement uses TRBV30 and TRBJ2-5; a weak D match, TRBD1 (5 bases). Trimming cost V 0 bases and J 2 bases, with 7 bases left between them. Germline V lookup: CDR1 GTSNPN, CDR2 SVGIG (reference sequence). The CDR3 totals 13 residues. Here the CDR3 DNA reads TGTGCCTGGAGTGTCCAGGGACAAGAGACCCAGTACTTC. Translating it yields CAWSVQGQETQYF.

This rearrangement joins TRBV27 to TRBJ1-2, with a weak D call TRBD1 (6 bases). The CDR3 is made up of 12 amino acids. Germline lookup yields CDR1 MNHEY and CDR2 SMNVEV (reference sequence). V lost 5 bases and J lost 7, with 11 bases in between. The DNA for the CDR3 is TGTGCCAGCAGTGGAACAGGGTTTGGCTACACCTTC. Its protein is CASSGTGFGYTF.

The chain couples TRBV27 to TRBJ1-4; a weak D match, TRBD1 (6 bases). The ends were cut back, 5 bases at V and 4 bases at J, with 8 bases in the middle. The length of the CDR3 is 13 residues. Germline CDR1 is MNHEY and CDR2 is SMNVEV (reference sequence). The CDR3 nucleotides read TGTGCCAGCAGTGACAGGTTTAATGAAAAACTGTTTTTT. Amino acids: CASSDRFNEKLFF.

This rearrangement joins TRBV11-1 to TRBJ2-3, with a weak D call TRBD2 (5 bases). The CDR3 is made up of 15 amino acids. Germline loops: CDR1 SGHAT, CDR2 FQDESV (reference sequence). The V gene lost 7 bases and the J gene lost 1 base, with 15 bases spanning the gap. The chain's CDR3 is CASNLRGVGTDTQYF. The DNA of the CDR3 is TGTGCCAGCAACCTACGGGGAGTAGGCACAGATACGCAGTATTTT.

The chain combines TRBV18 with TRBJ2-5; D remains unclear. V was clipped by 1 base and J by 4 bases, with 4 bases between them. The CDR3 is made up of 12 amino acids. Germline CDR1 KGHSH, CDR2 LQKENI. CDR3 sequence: CASSPRGETQYF. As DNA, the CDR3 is TGTGCCAGCTCACCACGAGGAGAGACCCAGTACTTC.

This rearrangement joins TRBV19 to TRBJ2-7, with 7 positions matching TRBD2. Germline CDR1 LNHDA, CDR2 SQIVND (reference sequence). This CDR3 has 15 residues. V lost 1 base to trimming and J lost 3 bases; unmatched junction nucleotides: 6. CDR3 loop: CASSIVGEGLYEQYF. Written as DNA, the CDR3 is TGTGCCAGTAGTATAGTCGGGGAGGGCCTCTACGAGCAGTACTTC.

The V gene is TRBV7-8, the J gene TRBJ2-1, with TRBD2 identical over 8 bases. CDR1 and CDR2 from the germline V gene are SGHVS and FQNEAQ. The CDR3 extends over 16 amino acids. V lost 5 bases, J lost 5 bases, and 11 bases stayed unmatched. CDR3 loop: CASSHRAGVRNNEQFF. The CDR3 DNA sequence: TGTGCCAGCAGCCATCGAGCGGGAGTGAGAAACAATGAGCAGTTCTTC.

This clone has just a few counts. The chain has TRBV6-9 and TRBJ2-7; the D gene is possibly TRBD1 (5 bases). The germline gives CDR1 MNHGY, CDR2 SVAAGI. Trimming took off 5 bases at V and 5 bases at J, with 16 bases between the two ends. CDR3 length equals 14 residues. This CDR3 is CASSKSQGGHEQYF. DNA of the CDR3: TGTGCCAGCAGTAAGTCCCAGGGTGGCCACGAGCAGTACTTC.

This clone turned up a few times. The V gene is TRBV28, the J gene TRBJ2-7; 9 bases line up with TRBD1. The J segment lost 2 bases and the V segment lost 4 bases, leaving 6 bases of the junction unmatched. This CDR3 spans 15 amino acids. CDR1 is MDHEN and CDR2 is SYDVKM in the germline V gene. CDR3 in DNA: TGTGCCAGCAGTTCACCCGGGACAGGGACCTACGAGCAGTACTTC. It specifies CASSSPGTGTYEQYF.